The 10 T cell receptor beta chains below were found in one sample sequenced in a study of cytomegalovirus exposure and HLA in healthy donors (TCRdb year 2017). Library construction relied on the immunoSEQ multiplex PCR assay. For the multiplex PCR, a mixture combining 60 forward primers for TCR Vbeta segments and 13 reverse primers for TCR Jbeta segments was used. TCRdb mirrors the immuneACCESS table, restricted to in-frame sequences. Some clones are absent from its copies; in checked studies, under half trace to an unresolved V gene, and the reason for the others is unknown. This sample holds about 190,000 clones; around 79% were observed only once. In total, the top ten clones hold roughly 1.6% of the sample. Input material: PBMCs. The receptor source for this set is a woman under 30 in good health and CMV-seronegative.

This clone has just one count. V is TRBV6-5 and J is TRBJ2-3; the D is unclear. Per germline, CDR1 MNHEY and CDR2 SVGAGI. Trimming stripped 5 bases from V and 0 bases from J, with 6 bases between. There are 13 residues in the CDR3. The CDR3, as DNA: TGTGCCAGCAGTCTGACTAGCACAGATACGCAGTATTTT. This gives the protein CASSLTSTDTQYF.

The V call is TRBV5-4, the J call TRBJ2-7, with 11 bases identical to TRBD2. Germline CDR1 SGHNT, CDR2 YYREEE (reference sequence). The CDR3 length is 14 residues. The V segment lost 0 bases and the J segment 6 bases; nucleotides outside the gene matches: 2. CDR3 sequence: CASSLGSGRGEQYF. Written as DNA, the CDR3 is TGTGCCAGCAGCTTGGGTAGCGGGAGGGGCGAGCAGTACTTC.

The rearrangement links TRBV5-4 to TRBJ2-2; 8 bases agree with TRBD1. V lost 5 bases, J lost 5 bases, and 8 bases stayed unmatched. This CDR3 is built from 15 residues. Germline V gives CDR1 SGHNT, CDR2 YYREEE (reference sequence). CDR3 amino acids: CASSQGADRTGELFF. CDR3 in DNA: TGTGCCAGCAGTCAGGGGGCCGACAGGACCGGGGAGCTGTTTTTT.

The gene calls are TRBV29-1 and TRBJ2-7; 10 bases are shared with TRBD1. Looked up from germline, CDR1 is SQVTM and CDR2 is ANQGSEA. J lost 3 bases, V lost 7 bases, and 15 bases had no gene match. CDR3 length equals 16 residues. The CDR3 reads CSAGGGQGFRIYEQYF. In DNA form, the CDR3 reads TGCAGCGCCGGGGGGGGACAGGGGTTCCGTATCTACGAGCAGTACTTC.

V gene TRBV10-1 combines with J gene TRBJ1-2, with D unclear. This CDR3 has 13 amino acids. With 4 bases removed from V and 8 bases from J, the gap between germline ends came to 14 bases. Germline V lookup: CDR1 WNHNN, CDR2 SYGVQD (reference sequence). Here the CDR3 DNA reads TGCGCCAGCAGTGGGAACCCGACAACCGGCTACACCTTC. Translation: CASSGNPTTGYTF.

This sequence joins TRBV7-9 and TRBJ2-1, with D perhaps matching TRBD2 (6 bases). This CDR3 comprises 17 residues. Trimming took off 1 base at V and 1 base at J, with 14 bases between the two ends. The germline gives CDR1 SEHNR, CDR2 FQNEAQ (reference sequence). The CDR3 region has the DNA TGTGCCAGCAGCTTAGATCTGGGGCTAGCGTCCTACAATGAGCAGTTCTTC. It encodes CASSLDLGLASYNEQFF.

The V and J genes are TRBV28 and TRBJ2-2; 8 bases are shared with TRBD1. CDR3 length: 16 amino acids. With 6 bases clipped from V and 2 bases from J, the junction kept 8 bases outside the gene matches. Per germline, CDR1 MDHEN and CDR2 SYDVKM. CDR3 in amino acids: CASSPTDRGNTGELFF. The CDR3, as DNA: TGTGCCAGCAGCCCTACCGACAGGGGAAACACCGGGGAGCTGTTTTTT.

The V gene is TRBV5-4, the J gene TRBJ1-3; D may be TRBD1 (6 bases). This CDR3 comprises 14 residues. V was cut by 0 bases and J by 7 bases, with 11 bases left in between. CDR1 is SGHNT, CDR2 YYREEE, per germline (reference sequence). The CDR3 bases are TGTGCCAGCAGCTTGGACAGGGTGGGGAACACCATATATTTT. Residues: CASSLDRVGNTIYF.

The chain is built from TRBV7-9 and TRBJ2-1; 7 nucleotides agree with TRBD1. Germline V gene sequence: CDR1 SEHNR, CDR2 FQNEAQ (reference sequence). V trimming: 5 bases; J trimming: 0 bases; junction bases outside the gene matches: 7. The length of the CDR3 is 16 residues. The CDR3 protein is CASSPIRGSSYNEQFF. The CDR3 coding sequence is TGTGCCAGCAGCCCAATCAGGGGGAGCTCCTACAATGAGCAGTTCTTC. Drawing the rest from reference TRBV7-9 and TRBJ2-1, the complete variable domain is DTGVSQNPRHKITKRGQNVTFRCDPISEHNRLYWYRQTLGQGPEFLTYFQNEAQLEKSRLLSDRFSAERPKGSFSTLEIQRTEQGDSAMYLCASSPIRGSSYNEQFFGPGTRLTVL.

With regard to this clone: The junction departs from the called germline gene at one end, perhaps through a read error. The chain has TRBV19 and TRBJ2-7, with D tentatively TRBD1 (5 bases). Germline V lookup: CDR1 LNHDA, CDR2 SQIVND (reference sequence). The CDR3 length is 15 residues. In nucleotides, the CDR3 is TGTGCCAGTAGTATTACCAGGGCGCGCTCCGACGAGCAGTACTTC. Amino acid sequence: CASSITRARSDEQYF. The complete variable domain, with remaining parts taken from reference TRBV19 and TRBJ2-7, reads DGGITQSPKYLFRKEGQNVTLSCEQNLNHDAMYWYRQDPGQGLRLIYYSQIVNDFQKGDIAEGYSVSREKKESFPLTVTSAQKNPTAFYLCASSITRARSDEQYFGPGTRLTVT.